This entry lists 21 T cell receptor beta chains sequenced from one sample in a study of blood T cell repertoires in COVID-19. Some clones are missing from TCRdb's copy, which holds only in-frame ones; the method was immunoSEQ multiplex PCR. Of around 130,000 clones in the sample, around 80% were seen once. The sample taken for sequencing was peripheral blood. The receptor source for this set is a man in his 60s with active or convalescent COVID-19.

The chain combines TRBV21-1 with TRBJ2-1; the tabulated D call, TRBD1, remains unverified against the DNA. TRBV21-1 is a pseudogene segment. CDR3 length: 16 residues. In nucleotides, the CDR3 is TGTGCCAGCAGCAAGCGGCGGGACAGTGAATACAATGAGCAGTTCTTC. Its translation: CASSKRRDSEYNEQFF.

This clone was seen once. The rearrangement links TRBV5-5 to TRBJ2-1; D not resolved. This CDR3 has 11 amino acids. Trimming took 4 bases from V and 7 from J, leaving 6 bases between them. Germline assignment: CDR1 SGHKS and CDR2 YYEKEE (reference sequence). The CDR3 DNA reads as TGTGCCAGCAGCCAACGGAATGAGCAGTTCTTC. Residues: CASSQRNEQFF.

This rearrangement joins TRBV4-3 to TRBJ1-1, with D unresolved. V lost 0 bases and J 1 base, leaving 9 bases between the germline ends. Germline V gene lookup returns CDR1 LGHNA and CDR2 YSLEER. This CDR3 region has 15 residues. This chain's CDR3 is CASSQDPRGNTEAFF. The CDR3 DNA reads TGCGCCAGCAGCCAAGATCCTCGGGGGAACACTGAAGCTTTCTTT.

The V gene is TRBV7-9, the J gene TRBJ1-2; D remains unclear. Trimming left V 2 bases short and J 8 bases short, with 9 bases between. The CDR3 totals 12 residues. Germline V gene data show CDR1 as SEHNR and CDR2 as FQNEAQ (reference sequence). This chain's CDR3 is CASSLPAEGYTF. The CDR3 DNA is TGTGCCAGCAGCTTACCAGCGGAGGGCTACACCTTC.

The J gene is TRBJ1-1, the V gene TRBV18, with D possibly matching TRBD1 (5 bases). From germline, CDR1 is KGHSH and CDR2 LQKENI. The CDR3 is made up of 15 amino acids. Trimming pared 4 bases from V and 8 bases from J, leaving 20 bases between. The CDR3: CASSLTAGSAGEAFF. Here the CDR3 DNA reads TGTGCCAGCTCACTTACCGCAGGGTCCGCAGGGGAAGCTTTCTTT.

Concerning this clone: The sample carries other DNA sequences with the same CDR3. This chain's CDR3 is CASSSGLAGSYEQYF. The CDR3 DNA is TGTGCCAGCAGCTCCGGACTAGCGGGATCTTACGAGCAGTACTTC. This rearrangement joins TRBV11-2 to TRBJ2-7; 12 bases are shared with TRBD2. The CDR3 is 15 residues long. Losses at the gene ends were 4 bases for V and 4 bases for J; bases not matched to a gene: 5. Germline CDR1 SGHAT, CDR2 FQNNGV.

The V and J genes are TRBV7-2 and TRBJ2-7; 8 nucleotides match TRBD2. CDR1 is SGHTA, CDR2 FQGNSA, per germline. This CDR3 is 18 amino acids long. Trimming at V came to 5 bases and at J to 0 bases, leaving 15 bases not matched to a gene. The CDR3 coding sequence is TGTGCCAGCAGCCCCCTCAGGCCTAGCGGGTTCCCCTCCTACGAGCAGTACTTC. The encoded protein is CASSPLRPSGFPSYEQYF.

This clone was recorded many times. J is TRBJ1-2 and V is TRBV6-5; D is uncertain. The CDR3 is 15 amino acids. The V gene's germline CDR1 is MNHEY and CDR2 SVGAGI. Trimming left V 0 bases short and J 7 bases short, with 15 bases between. The CDR3: CASSYSGQAPGGYTF. In nucleotides, the CDR3 is TGTGCCAGCAGTTACTCGGGCCAGGCTCCAGGTGGCTACACCTTC.

The gene calls are TRBV3-1 (or the pseudogene TRBV3-2) and TRBJ2-3, with D unclear. This CDR3 contains 15 residues. V was cut by 1 base and J by 3 bases, with 11 bases left in between. The germline V gene encodes CDR1 LGHDT and CDR2 YNNKEL (reference sequence). CDR3 bases: TGTGCCAGCAGCCAAGGTTTCGAGGTGACAGATACGCAGTATTTT. Translation gives CASSQGFEVTDTQYF.

The chain uses TRBV19 and TRBJ1-5; 10 nucleotides line up with TRBD1. CDR1 LNHDA and CDR2 SQIVND come from the germline V gene (reference sequence). The CDR3 is 15 residues long. The J segment lost 6 bases and the V segment lost 5 bases, leaving 7 bases of the junction unmatched. The CDR3, as DNA: TGTGCCAGTAGTCGTAAGACAGGGGGCACTCAGCCCCAGCATTTT. It encodes CASSRKTGGTQPQHF.

The chain links TRBV7-9 to TRBJ1-2, with no clear D. This CDR3 has 13 amino acids. The V end was cut by 1 base, the J end by 7 bases, with 10 bases between. Germline lookup yields CDR1 SEHNR and CDR2 FQNEAQ (reference sequence). The CDR3 spells CASSLGGQFGYTF. The CDR3 region has the DNA TGTGCCAGCAGCTTAGGCGGGCAGTTTGGCTACACCTTC.

The chain recombines TRBV7-9 with TRBJ2-2; 8 positions match TRBD1. Losses at the gene ends were 2 bases for V and 5 bases for J; bases not matched to a gene: 4. The CDR3 covers 15 residues. Per the germline V gene, CDR1 is SEHNR and CDR2 is FQNEAQ (reference sequence). The CDR3 is CASSLSTGGTGELFF. The CDR3 bases are TGTGCCAGCAGCTTATCTACAGGGGGGACCGGGGAGCTGTTTTTT. Using reference TRBV7-9 and TRBJ2-2 for the parts outside the CDR3, the full variable domain is DTGVSQNPRHKITKRGQNVTFRCDPISEHNRLYWYRQTLGQGPEFLTYFQNEAQLEKSRLLSDRFSAERPKGSFSTLEIQRTEQGDSAMYLCASSLSTGGTGELFFGEGSRLTVL.

The V gene is TRBV11-2, the J gene TRBJ1-1, with 8 bases lining up with TRBD1. Germline V CDR1 and CDR2: SGHAT, FQNNGV. The CDR3 is 11 amino acids. Trimming took 6 bases from V and 11 from J; bases not matched to a gene: 5. The CDR3: CASRLYRGAFF. Written as DNA, the CDR3 is TGTGCCAGCAGGTTATACAGGGGGGCTTTCTTT.

The J gene is TRBJ2-2, the V gene TRBV27; 15 bases agree with TRBD2. Germline CDR1 MNHEY, CDR2 SMNVEV (reference sequence). CDR3 length: 17 amino acids. J lost 7 bases, V lost 7 bases, and 10 bases had no gene match. The CDR3 is CASTPGTSGRRGGELFF. The CDR3 coding sequence is TGTGCCAGCACCCCGGGGACTAGCGGGAGGAGGGGCGGGGAGCTGTTTTTT.

J is TRBJ2-7 and V is TRBV7-2, with TRBD2 as a possible D gene (5 bases). The CDR3 is made up of 18 amino acids. Germline CDR1 is SGHTA and CDR2 is FQGNSA. The V and J ends lost 3 bases and 2 bases respectively, with 23 bases between them. CDR3 coding DNA: TGTGCCAGCAGCTTTAGGTCCCCCTCGCTAGCAAGGGCCTACGAGCAGTACTTC. Encoded protein: CASSFRSPSLARAYEQYF.

The chain combines TRBV28 with TRBJ2-5, with 7 positions matching TRBD1. Germline loops: CDR1 MDHEN, CDR2 SYDVKM. CDR3 length equals 16 residues. J gave up 5 bases and V 2 bases, and 11 bases lay outside the gene matches. The CDR3, as DNA: TGTGCCAGCAGTTTAGCAGGACAGGTTGCTTGGGAGACCCAGTACTTC. Its translation is CASSLAGQVAWETQYF.

This chain connects TRBV28 to TRBJ2-7, with 9 nucleotides matching TRBD1. This CDR3 has 12 residues. Germline loops: CDR1 MDHEN, CDR2 SYDVKM. Trimming at V came to 8 bases and at J to 3 bases, leaving 2 bases not matched to a gene. CDR3 sequence reads: CASLGQGYEQYF. Here the CDR3 DNA reads TGTGCCAGCTTGGGACAGGGCTACGAGCAGTACTTC.

V is TRBV7-2 and J is TRBJ1-5, with 11 bases matching TRBD1. The length of the CDR3 is 15 residues. The V gene end was trimmed by 3 bases and the J gene end by 5 bases; junction bases not matched to a gene: 3. CDR1 and CDR2 from the germline V gene are SGHTA and FQGNSA. The CDR3 reads CASSLGQGVYQPQHF. The DNA for the CDR3 is TGTGCCAGCAGCTTGGGACAGGGGGTTTATCAGCCCCAGCATTTT.

The V call is TRBV5-8, the J call TRBJ2-1; 7 bases are a match to TRBD1. This CDR3 has 15 amino acids. Unmatched junction bases numbered 6, after V lost 3 bases and J lost 3 bases. Germline V gene data show CDR1 as SGHTS and CDR2 as YDEGEE. CDR3 residues: CASSSGTVFYNEQFF. CDR3 sequence (DNA): TGTGCCAGCAGCTCTGGGACAGTATTCTACAATGAGCAGTTCTTC.

The chain recombines TRBV7-2 with TRBJ2-5; TRBD1 might be the D (6 bases). CDR1 and CDR2 from the germline V gene are SGHTA and FQGNSA. V shed 2 bases and J shed 1 base, with 8 bases lying between them. This CDR3 region has 14 residues. The CDR3 spells CASSLRQVQETQYF. In DNA form, the CDR3 reads TGTGCCAGCAGCTTACGACAGGTCCAAGAGACCCAGTACTTC.

This sequence joins TRBV9 and TRBJ2-2, with D maybe TRBD1 (5 bases). Trimming cost V 0 bases and J 4 bases, with 13 bases left between them. Germline values: CDR1 SGDLS, CDR2 YYNGEE. The CDR3 extends over 16 amino acids. CDR3 nucleotide sequence: TGTGCCAGCAGCGTAGTCGAGCAGGGCGGCACCGGGGAGCTGTTTTTT. Amino acids: CASSVVEQGGTGELFF.